The 12 T cell receptor beta chains below come from one sample, sequenced in a study of technical replicates of blood from a handful of donors. Measured with immunoSEQ multiplex PCR; TCRdb has only the in-frame clones, and not every one. The table records tens of thousands of clones, 95% to 97% of them present only once. The sequenced material came from T cells isolated from PBMCs. The receptors originated from a human donor in good health.

The J gene is TRBJ2-7, the V gene TRBV18, with D perhaps TRBD2 (7 bases). The V end was cut by 5 bases, the J end by 4 bases, with 18 bases between. Germline V CDR1 and CDR2: KGHSH, LQKENI. This CDR3 is 15 amino acids long. CDR3 in amino acids: CASSSLQGGQYEQYF. As DNA, the CDR3 is TGTGCCAGCTCATCTCTACAGGGAGGGCAATACGAGCAGTACTTC.

The V and J genes are TRBV27 and TRBJ2-1; 8 bases are a match to TRBD2. Trimming cost V 3 bases and J 8 bases; bases outside gene matches: 15. CDR1 and CDR2 (germline): MNHEY, SMNVEV (reference sequence). This CDR3 has 17 amino acids. In DNA form, the CDR3 reads TGTGCCAGCAGTTTGGGGTCCCCGTGGACTAGCCTCGATGAGCAGTTCTTC. Its translation is CASSLGSPWTSLDEQFF.

For the CDR3, the DNA is TGTGCCGGGAAAACAGGGGACGGAAACACCATATATTTT. This encodes CAGKTGDGNTIYF. The J gene is TRBJ1-3, the V gene TRBV30; 7 bases align to TRBD1. This CDR3 is built from 13 residues. Looked up from germline, CDR1 is GTSNPN and CDR2 is SVGIG (reference sequence). Trimming took 8 bases from V and 4 from J; bases not matched to a gene: 8.

The V and J genes are TRBV19 and TRBJ1-4; no clear D. The germline V gene has CDR1 LNHDA and CDR2 SQIVND (reference sequence). V lost 5 bases and J lost 5, with 6 bases in between. The CDR3 runs 12 residues. The CDR3: CASSSRNEKLFF. For the CDR3, the DNA is TGTGCCAGTAGTTCGCGGAATGAAAAACTGTTTTTT.

The chain combines TRBV9 with TRBJ2-2; tentatively, D is TRBD1 (6 bases). This CDR3 comprises 16 residues. Germline loops: CDR1 SGDLS, CDR2 YYNGEE. The V end was cut by 5 bases, the J end by 3 bases, with 17 bases between. The CDR3: CASSYPGQPDTGELFF. CDR3 nucleotide sequence: TGTGCCAGCAGTTATCCGGGACAACCAGACACCGGGGAGCTGTTTTTT.

V and J are TRBV2 and TRBJ2-7; 7 nucleotides match TRBD2. This CDR3 has 13 amino acids. Germline CDR1 and CDR2: SNHLY and FYNNEI. V lost 7 bases, J lost 6 bases, and 9 bases stayed unmatched. CDR3 in amino acids: CASKGLMSTEQYF. The DNA for the CDR3 is TGTGCCAGCAAGGGACTAATGAGTACCGAGCAGTACTTC.

This clone was detected only once. The chain has TRBV29-1 and TRBJ2-3; tentatively, D is TRBD1 (6 bases). The CDR3 length is 13 residues. Trimming cost V 7 bases and J 0 bases, with 11 bases left between them. Germline CDR1 reads SQVTM; CDR2 reads ANQGSEA. The CDR3 sequence is CSDLQGSTDTQYF. CDR3 nucleotide sequence: TGCAGCGATCTACAGGGAAGCACAGATACGCAGTATTTT.

The chain has TRBV2 and TRBJ2-2, with 8 positions matching TRBD1. Germline V gene sequence: CDR1 SNHLY, CDR2 FYNNEI. Trimming cost V 3 bases and J 6 bases; bases outside gene matches: 9. The CDR3 spans 16 residues. DNA for the CDR3: TGTGCCAGCAGTGATGCCTCGGACAGGGCATCCGGGGAGCTGTTTTTT. It codes for CASSDASDRASGELFF.

CDR3 nucleotides: TGTGCCAGTAGTGCACAACCAACGACAGGGACTAACACCGGGGAGCTGTTTTTT. As protein: CASSAQPTTGTNTGELFF. J is TRBJ2-2 and V is TRBV19; possibly TRBD1 for D (7 bases). The germline CDR1 and CDR2 sequences are LNHDA and SQIVND (reference sequence). The CDR3 length is 18 residues. Trimming took off 5 bases at V and 2 bases at J, with 21 bases between the two ends.

The J gene is TRBJ2-1, the V gene TRBV27; no clear D gene. This CDR3 spans 15 amino acids. V was clipped by 3 bases and J by 0 bases, with 9 bases between them. CDR1 and CDR2 (germline): MNHEY, SMNVEV (reference sequence). For the CDR3, the DNA is TGTGCCAGCAGTTTTCTGGAGAGCTCCTACAATGAGCAGTTCTTC. Residues: CASSFLESSYNEQFF.

The genes are TRBV25-1 and TRBJ1-4; TRBD1 matches at 8 bases. V gave up 1 base and J gave up 7 bases; unmatched junction bases: 2. Germline V CDR1 and CDR2: MGHDK, SYGVNS. The CDR3 loop spans 14 amino acids. The CDR3: CASSESRGLEKLFF. In DNA, the CDR3 is TGTGCCAGCAGTGAATCCAGGGGGCTTGAAAAACTGTTTTTT.

This clone appeared a single time. The genes are TRBV7-6 and TRBJ2-7; 13 positions agree with TRBD2. The junction had 5 bases not matched to a gene; V was cut back by 5 bases and J by 4 bases. The CDR3 spans 15 residues. The germline CDR1 and CDR2 sequences are SGHVS and FNYEAQ. The CDR3 sequence: CASSKGTSGIYEQYF. DNA for the CDR3: TGTGCCAGCAGCAAAGGGACTAGCGGGATATACGAGCAGTACTTC.